The clone carrying this T cell receptor (beta chain) showed up many times. The antigen is not known. These data come from a study of glioma-infiltrating T cells. Amplification of TCR alpha and beta CDR3 regions from RNA used iRepertoire nested multiplex PCR. TCRdb passed the multiplex PCR reads through MiXCR, listing each CDR3 protein once. Of tens of thousands of distinct CDR3 sequences listed, 35% to 45% are singletons. Study-wide findings and caveats: Non-neoplastic patients had below-expected tissue-blood divergence, while all gliomas exceeded expectation. Only very few CDR3 sequences appeared in both tissue and blood.

CDR1 is SGHNT, CDR2 YENEEA, per germline. V lost 3 bases and J 4 bases, leaving 16 bases between the germline ends. CDR3 length: 15 residues. The V and J genes are TRBV11-3 and TRBJ2-7, with D uncertain. The receptor was isolated from a human donor with low-grade glioma or glioblastoma, undergoing nonglioma brain surgery, or in good health (not recorded which). Sequenced material: glioma tissue, nonneoplastic brain tissue, or PBMCs (not recorded which). The CDR3 bases are TGTGCCAGCAGCTTCGGCATTGCGAGAGATTACGAGCAGTACTTC. Its protein product is CASSFGIARDYEQYF.